A single sample is the source of the 10 T cell receptor beta chains below, sequenced in a study of cytomegalovirus exposure and HLA in healthy donors. PCR involved 60 Vbeta and 13 Jbeta primers. The repertoire was sequenced with immunoSEQ multiplex PCR; TCRdb's copy has only in-frame clones and lacks some. The sample comprises some 170,000 clones, around 81% of which are singletons, and about 2.2% rests with the top ten. The sequencing input was PBMCs. The receptor source for this set is a woman under 40 in good health and CMV-seronegative.

The chain links TRBV28 to TRBJ1-4, with a weak D call TRBD1 (6 bases). Germline V gene sequence: CDR1 MDHEN, CDR2 SYDVKM. V lost 6 bases to trimming and J lost 3 bases, with 14 bases between them. The CDR3 length is 15 residues. The CDR3 reads CASSLTGPANEKLFF. The CDR3 DNA sequence: TGTGCCAGCAGCCTAACAGGGCCGGCTAATGAAAAACTGTTTTTT. The variable domain in full, completed from reference TRBV28 and TRBJ1-4, reads DVKVTQSSRYLVKRTGEKVFLECVQDMDHENMFWYRQDPGLGLRLIYFSYDVKMKEKGDIPEGYSVSREKKERFSLILESASTNQTSMYLCASSLTGPANEKLFFGSGTQLSVL.

This chain connects TRBV29-1 to TRBJ2-7; 8 nucleotides line up with TRBD1. The junction had 11 bases not matched to a gene; V was cut back by 4 bases and J by 6 bases. The CDR3 spans 14 residues. CDR1 is SQVTM and CDR2 is ANQGSEA in the germline V gene. In DNA form, the CDR3 reads TGCAGCGTTGCGCTATCTTACGACAGGGGCGAGCAGTACTTC. Translated: CSVALSYDRGEQYF.

V is TRBV28 and J is TRBJ2-5; no reliable D call. The germline gives CDR1 MDHEN, CDR2 SYDVKM. V lost 6 bases and J 4 bases, leaving 15 bases between the germline ends. The CDR3 is made up of 14 amino acids. This CDR3 is CASSPGGVPETQYF. CDR3 in DNA: TGTGCCAGCAGCCCCGGCGGAGTCCCAGAGACCCAGTACTTC.

V is TRBV7-7 and J is TRBJ2-5, with D tentatively TRBD1 (6 bases). The CDR3 extends over 15 amino acids. Germline CDR1 is SSHAT and CDR2 is FNYEAQ (reference sequence). Trimming took 2 bases from V and 8 from J, leaving 18 bases between them. The CDR3 loop is CASSLMLGDTVTQYF. The DNA for the CDR3 is TGTGCCAGCAGCTTAATGTTAGGGGACACCGTTACCCAGTACTTC. Full variable domain (outside the CDR3, taken from reference TRBV7-7 and TRBJ2-5): GAGVSQSPRYKVTKRGQDVTLRCDPISSHATLYWYQQALGQGPEFLTYFNYEAQPDKSGLPSDRFSAERPEGSISTLTIQRTEQRDSAMYRCASSLMLGDTVTQYFGPGTRLLVL.

The rearrangement links TRBV25-1 to TRBJ2-7; the match to TRBD2 covers 13 bases. Germline lookup yields CDR1 MGHDK and CDR2 SYGVNS. The CDR3 runs 14 residues. The trim removed 6 bases at V and 4 bases at J, leaving 3 bases unmatched. The CDR3 protein is CASSRTSGSYEQYF. The CDR3 DNA follows: TGTGCCAGCAGCAGGACTAGCGGGAGTTACGAGCAGTACTTC.

V gene TRBV7-2 combines with J gene TRBJ2-3, with TRBD1 as a possible D gene (6 bases). This CDR3 has 15 amino acids. Trimming left V 4 bases short and J 1 base short, with 12 bases between. Germline V lookup: CDR1 SGHTA, CDR2 FQGNSA. The CDR3 DNA reads TGTGCCAGCAGCTCTGGGGACACACGCACAGATACGCAGTATTTT. Translation gives CASSSGDTRTDTQYF.

This chain connects TRBV7-2 to TRBJ2-1; TRBD2 matches at 16 bases. Unmatched junction bases numbered 11, after V lost 3 bases and J lost 9 bases. The CDR3 totals 18 residues. Germline V lookup: CDR1 SGHTA, CDR2 FQGNSA. The CDR3 DNA reads as TGTGCCAGCAGCTTCCCGGGACTAGCGGGAGGGCCGGCAGGTGAGCAGTTCTTC. It specifies CASSFPGLAGGPAGEQFF.

This sequence joins TRBV28 and TRBJ1-6; TRBD1 matches 10 bases. Germline CDR1 is MDHEN and CDR2 is SYDVKM. This CDR3 contains 14 residues. V shed 6 bases and J 7 bases; nucleotides not matched to a gene: 3. The chain's CDR3 is CASSRQGANSPLHF. The CDR3 DNA is TGTGCCAGCAGCAGACAGGGGGCAAATTCACCCCTCCACTTT.

CDR3 loop: CASSPAGGGGNTEAFF. The CDR3 bases are TGTGCCAGCTCACCCGCCGGGGGAGGCGGGAACACTGAAGCTTTCTTT. The genes are TRBV18 and TRBJ1-1; weak D call: TRBD1 (5 bases). The CDR3 sequence is 16 residues long. Germline CDR1 is KGHSH and CDR2 is LQKENI. The V end was cut by 3 bases, the J end by 1 base, with 15 bases between.

The chain carries TRBV28 and TRBJ1-1; D ambiguous. The CDR3 spans 10 residues. Germline CDR1 reads MDHEN; CDR2 reads SYDVKM. CDR3 bases: TGTGTTAGAGAGAACACTGAAGCTTTCTTT. Translation gives CVRENTEAFF.